The rows below give T cell receptor beta chains drawn from one sample of a study of T-cell reconstitution after alpha-beta-depleted transplantation in children. TCRdb analysed the PCR reads with MiXCR anew, one entry per CDR3 protein. The sample holds about 980,000 distinct CDR3 sequences, roughly 29% seen once. The sequences come from PBMCs, mostly from graft donor cells, collected 360 days after TCRalphabeta/CD19-depleted stem cell transplant. Receptors originate from a boy in the first two years of life who had a stem cell transplant for SCID, so the T cells may come from the graft donor. CDR3s include the opening cysteine and the closing phenylalanine or tryptophan. D genes are given only for firm matches. A row's size may be missing; if present it is once, few, many or a size class.

- | TRBJ2-7 | 13 | TRBV20-1 | - | TGCAGTGCTAGAGTTGGGGCAGCTTACGAGCAGTACTTC | CSARVGAAYEQYF
once | TRBJ1-2 | 14 | TRBV4-2 | - | TGTGCCAGCAGCCAAGACGATATCAACTATGGCTACACCTTC | CASSQDDINYGYTF
few | TRBJ2-3 | 16 | TRBV18 | - | TGTGCCAGCTCACCAGAACAGTCTACCCTCACAGATACGCAGTATTTT | CASSPEQSTLTDTQYF
- | TRBJ2-1 | 16 | TRBV4-2 | - | TGTGCCAGCAGCCAATACAGTACGAGCTCCTACAATGAGCAGTTCTTC | CASSQYSTSSYNEQFF
- | TRBJ2-1 | 14 | TRBV5-1 | - | TGCGCCAGCAGCTACGGGAAACAGGGAAGTGAGCAGTTCTTC | CASSYGKQGSEQFF
- | TRBJ2-7 | 15 | TRBV20-1 | TRBD1 | TGCAGTGCTAGGCAGGGACAGCACTCCTCCTACGAGCAGTACTTC | CSARQGQHSSYEQYF
- | TRBJ1-1 | 14 | TRBV20-1 | - | TGCAGTGCTAGAGCAGGACGGATGAACACTGAAGCTTTCTTT | CSARAGRMNTEAFF
few | TRBJ1-1 | 14 | TRBV5-1 | - | TGCGCCAGCAGCTTGGCCGGGACCTTCACTGAAGCTTTCTTT | CASSLAGTFTEAFF
- | TRBJ2-5 | 8 | TRBV2 | - | TGTGCCGAAGAGACCCAGTACTTC | CAEETQYF
- | TRBJ2-1 | 14 | TRBV6-5 | - | TGTGCCAGCAGTTACGGAGGGGCCCGGGGTGAGCAGTTCTTC | CASSYGGARGEQFF
many | TRBJ2-7 | 12 | TRBV6-5 | - | TGTGCCAGCTCACCCCGGCCTTACGAGCAGTACTTC | CASSPRPYEQYF
- | TRBJ2-5 | 15 | TRBV10-3 | - | TGTGCCATCAGTGATCACCGGGACATCCAAGAGACCCAGTACTTC | CAISDHRDIQETQYF
- | TRBJ1-1 | 15 | TRBV6-5 | TRBD1 | TGTGCCAGCAGTTACGCCCGACAGGGGGACACTGAAGCTTTCTTT | CASSYARQGDTEAFF
- | TRBJ2-7 | 13 | TRBV6-5 | - | TGTGCCAGCAGTTACAGAGTGGATGACGAGCAGTACTTC | CASSYRVDDEQYF
- | TRBJ2-3 | 14 | TRBV12-3/TRBV12-4 | - | TGTGCCAGCAGTGCAGCAGGGCGCCCAGATACGCAGTATTTT | CASSAAGRPDTQYF
- | TRBJ2-1 | 14 | TRBV29-1 | TRBD2 | TGCAGCGTTGAAGACACTAGCGGGGGGGTTGAGCAGTTCTTC | CSVEDTSGGVEQFF
- | TRBJ1-6 | 13 | TRBV20-1 | - | TGCAGTGCTGCCCGTGCATCTAATTCACCCCTCCACTTT | CSAARASNSPLHF
few | TRBJ2-7 | 14 | TRBV12-3/TRBV12-4 | - | TGTGCCAGCAGTCCAGGGGACTTCTCCTACGAGCAGTACTTC | CASSPGDFSYEQYF
- | TRBJ2-1 | 17 | TRBV12-3/TRBV12-4 | - | TGTGCCAGCAGTTTTTTTATGGGTGGGAGCTCCTACAATGAGCAGTTCTTC | CASSFFMGGSSYNEQFF
- | TRBJ2-5 | 18 | TRBV5-1 | TRBD2 | TGCGCCAGCAGCTTTAGTTCTACGTATGCCCCGGGGGGAGAGACCCAGTACTTC | CASSFSSTYAPGGETQYF
- | TRBJ2-3 | 16 | TRBV4-1 | - | TGCGCCAGCAGCCAACCCCACAGGATGAAGGCAGATACGCAGTATTTT | CASSQPHRMKADTQYF
- | TRBJ2-2 | 16 | TRBV5-6 | - | TGTGCCAGCAGCTTCTACGAGGGGGGCCTCACCGGGGAGCTGTTTTTT | CASSFYEGGLTGELFF
- | TRBJ2-2 | 16 | TRBV7-9 | - | TGTGCCAGCAGCTTGGCTCGGCCAGCGAACACCGGGGAGCTGTTTTTT | CASSLARPANTGELFF
many | TRBJ2-2 | 14 | TRBV29-1 | TRBD1 | TGCAGCCCGGGGACAGGGGGCTGGGTCGGGGAGCTGTTTTTT | CSPGTGGWVGELFF
few | TRBJ1-4 | 13 | TRBV20-1 | - | TGCAGTGCTAGAATCTATCTGGGTGAAAAACTGTTTTTT | CSARIYLGEKLFF
few | TRBJ2-5 | 17 | TRBV20-1 | TRBD1 | TGCAGTGCTAGAGATCCTGTACGTCGACAGGGACAAGAGACCCAGTACTTC | CSARDPVRRQGQETQYF
- | TRBJ2-5 | 15 | TRBV20-1 | - | TGCAGTGCTAGAGATCTGGGAACGATTCAAGAGACCCAGTACTTC | CSARDLGTIQETQYF
few | TRBJ2-7 | 15 | TRBV12-3/TRBV12-4 | - | TGTGCCAGCAGTCTAAGACAGGTGGGCCCCTACGAGCAGTACTTC | CASSLRQVGPYEQYF
- | TRBJ1-5 | 15 | TRBV5-5 | TRBD1 | TGTGCCAGCAGCTACTCGGGACAGTCCAATCAGCCCCAGCATTTT | CASSYSGQSNQPQHF
few | TRBJ1-1 | 14 | TRBV10-3 | - | TGTGCCATCAGGCCCATAAGCCAGGACACTGAAGCTTTCTTT | CAIRPISQDTEAFF
- | TRBJ2-7 | 17 | TRBV3-1 | TRBD1 | TGTGCCAGCAGCCCGATCCAGGGCTACAGGGGTTTGTTCGAGCAGTACTTC | CASSPIQGYRGLFEQYF
- | TRBJ1-5 | 15 | TRBV20-1 | - | TGCAGTGCTAGAGTCCGGGGGGCGGCCAATCAGCCCCAGCATTTT | CSARVRGAANQPQHF
- | TRBJ2-1 | 14 | TRBV24-1 | - | TGTGCCACCAGTGTAGGGGGGTACTACAATGAGCAGTTCTTC | CATSVGGYYNEQFF
- | TRBJ2-1 | 12 | TRBV5-4 | - | TGTGCCAGCAGCTTCCCCTCGGCTGAGCAGTTCTTC | CASSFPSAEQFF
few | TRBJ2-3 | 12 | TRBV20-1 | - | TGCAGTGCTAGCGCAGGACCGGATACGCAGTATTTT | CSASAGPDTQYF
few | TRBJ2-2 | 13 | TRBV12-3/TRBV12-4 | - | TGTGCCAGCAGTTTTAAGGGGTCCGGGGAGCTGTTTTTT | CASSFKGSGELFF
- | TRBJ2-1 | 15 | TRBV20-1 | - | TGCAGTGCTACCCTGTGGAGGAGCTCCTACAATGAGCAGTTCTTC | CSATLWRSSYNEQFF
- | TRBJ1-5 | 14 | TRBV10-2 | - | TGCGCCAGCAGTGAGACAGGGCGGGAGCAGCCCCAGCATTTT | CASSETGREQPQHF
- | TRBJ1-6 | 13 | TRBV20-1 | - | TGCAGTGCTCGAGCTCAGGGGACTTCACCCCTCCACTTT | CSARAQGTSPLHF
- | TRBJ2-3 | 15 | TRBV12-3/TRBV12-4 | TRBD2 | TGTGCCAGCTTAATAGCGGGGGGGAACACAGATACGCAGTATTTT | CASLIAGGNTDTQYF
- | TRBJ2-3 | 15 | TRBV5-5 | - | TGTGCCAGCGGTTGGTATGTGTGGGGCACAGATACGCAGTATTTT | CASGWYVWGTDTQYF
few | TRBJ2-1 | 16 | TRBV12-3/TRBV12-4 | - | TGTGCCAGCAGTTTGGACGGGGGGCTCTCCTACAATGAGCAGTTCTTC | CASSLDGGLSYNEQFF
- | TRBJ2-3 | 17 | TRBV12-3/TRBV12-4 | TRBD1 | TGTGCCAGCGCGGGACAGGGGACAGGACTACCCACAGATACGCAGTATTTT | CASAGQGTGLPTDTQYF
few | TRBJ2-3 | 18 | TRBV4-3 | - | TGCGCCAGCAGCCAAGTGAAGACCCTGCTCCCTAGCACAGATACGCAGTATTTT | CASSQVKTLLPSTDTQYF
few | TRBJ1-6 | 15 | TRBV7-2 | TRBD1 | TGTGCCAGCAGCTACCTGGGACAGGGAAATTCACCCCTCCACTTT | CASSYLGQGNSPLHF
- | TRBJ2-2 | 19 | TRBV5-1 | TRBD2 | TGCGCCAGCAGAGACCCCCTAGTGGCGGGGGGATTGAACACCGGGGAGCTGTTTTTT | CASRDPLVAGGLNTGELFF
few | TRBJ1-2 | 13 | TRBV27 | - | TGTGCCAGCATTCATATCTGCTGGAATGGCTACACCTTC | CASIHICWNGYTF
few | TRBJ1-5 | 18 | TRBV6-5 | - | TGTGCCAGCAGTTACTGGCCAGGGGTTCCGACGGGCAATCAGCCCCAGCATTTT | CASSYWPGVPTGNQPQHF
- | TRBJ2-3 | 14 | TRBV28 | TRBD2 | TGTGCCAGCAGACCGGGACTAGGCGCAGATACGCAGTATTTT | CASRPGLGADTQYF